The next 24 T cell receptor beta chains were all read from a single sample in a study of blood T cell repertoires in COVID-19. Data came from immunoSEQ multiplex PCR; TCRdb stores just in-frame clones and leaves some out. This table has under 250,000 clones, approximately 84% appearing once. The sample taken for sequencing was peripheral blood. The source of these receptors is a man over 45 who had recovered from COVID-19.

The chain couples TRBV10-2 to TRBJ2-1; D possibly corresponds to TRBD1 (5 bases). CDR1 is WSHSY and CDR2 is SAAADI in the germline V gene. CDR3 length: 16 residues. Trimming removed 3 bases from V and 2 bases from J, with 14 bases in between. CDR3: CASSERQGGTYNEQFF. The CDR3, as DNA: TGCGCCAGCAGTGAACGGCAGGGTGGTACCTACAATGAGCAGTTCTTC.

The rearrangement joins TRBV11-2 to TRBJ1-4; the match to TRBD1 covers 8 bases. The germline gives CDR1 SGHAT, CDR2 FQNNGV. The CDR3 runs 15 residues. J gave up 2 bases and V 5 bases, and 4 bases lay outside the gene matches. CDR3 region: CASSPRTGTNEKLFF. The CDR3 DNA reads as TGTGCCAGCAGCCCCCGGACAGGGACTAATGAAAAACTGTTTTTT.

V is TRBV3-1 (or the pseudogene TRBV3-2) and J is TRBJ2-5; D gene ambiguous. The germline CDR1 and CDR2 sequences are LGHDT and YNNKEL (reference sequence). The CDR3 is made up of 13 amino acids. The germline V and J ends were trimmed by 5 bases and 5 bases, with 12 bases remaining between them. CDR3 coding DNA: TGTGCCAGCAGCGAACCACCCCGGGAGACCCAGTACTTC. This translates into CASSEPPRETQYF.

V is TRBV10-2 and J is TRBJ1-1, with 10 nucleotides matching TRBD1. This CDR3 region has 15 residues. From germline, CDR1 is WSHSY and CDR2 SAAADI. Trimming at V came to 3 bases and at J to 11 bases, leaving 12 bases not matched to a gene. CDR3 in amino acids: CASSDSSGTGDWAFF. Written as DNA, the CDR3 is TGCGCCAGCAGTGATAGCTCCGGGACAGGGGATTGGGCTTTCTTT.

This chain links TRBV28 with TRBJ2-7, with D possibly TRBD2 on 5 matching bases. Germline loops: CDR1 MDHEN, CDR2 SYDVKM. There are 13 residues in the CDR3. V was shortened by 2 bases and J by 2 bases, with 7 bases between the two germline ends. DNA of the CDR3: TGTGCCAGCAGTTTAATAGCGACCTACGAGCAGTACTTC. It codes for CASSLIATYEQYF.

Concerning this clone: Other DNA sequences in this specimen translate into the identical CDR3. V is TRBV7-2 and J is TRBJ2-5; TRBD2 matches 16 bases. This CDR3 spans 18 amino acids. V lost 5 bases, J lost 5 bases, and 11 bases stayed unmatched. Per germline, CDR1 SGHTA and CDR2 FQGNSA. CDR3 in amino acids: CASSPGGLAGGPGETQYF. The CDR3 bases are TGTGCCAGCAGCCCAGGGGGACTAGCGGGAGGGCCGGGGGAGACCCAGTACTTC.

The chain links TRBV27 to TRBJ2-4; TRBD1 aligns across 7 bases. Trimming took 5 bases from V and 0 from J; bases not matched to a gene: 7. This CDR3 contains 16 residues. The germline gives CDR1 MNHEY, CDR2 SMNVEV (reference sequence). CDR3 bases: TGTGCCAGCAGTCACCGACAGGGATTAGCCAAAAACATTCAGTACTTC. Translated, it gives CASSHRQGLAKNIQYF.

The V and J genes are TRBV19 and TRBJ1-5, with TRBD1 as a possible D gene (5 bases). V was pared by 1 base and J by 2 bases, with 9 bases between. This CDR3 has 15 residues. Germline V gene lookup returns CDR1 LNHDA and CDR2 SQIVND (reference sequence). The DNA of the CDR3 is TGTGCCAGTAGTATAGGACAGACCCGCAATCAGCCCCAGCATTTT. This gives the protein CASSIGQTRNQPQHF.

This clone appeared a few times. This chain joins TRBV4-2 and TRBJ1-4, with D tentatively TRBD1 (5 bases). Per the germline V gene, CDR1 is LGHNA and CDR2 is YNFKEQ. The CDR3 has 17 amino acids. V lost 1 base to trimming and J lost 0 bases, with 12 bases between them. The CDR3 DNA is TGTGCCAGCAGCCAAGCGACGACAGTTGCAACTAATGAAAAACTGTTTTTT. Its protein is CASSQATTVATNEKLFF.

This clone was counted many times. This chain links TRBV2 with TRBJ2-6; the match to TRBD1 covers 7 bases. CDR3 length: 17 residues. Germline CDR1 is SNHLY and CDR2 is FYNNEI. Trimming cost V 6 bases and J 0 bases; bases outside gene matches: 8. DNA of the CDR3: TGTGCCAGCAGCCTGACAGGGTCGTCCTCTGGGGCCAACGTCCTGACTTTC. Its protein is CASSLTGSSSGANVLTF.

The count of this clone is one. The chain joins TRBV24-1 to TRBJ1-1; 8 nucleotides line up with TRBD1. J gave up 8 bases and V 3 bases, and 1 base lay outside the gene matches. Germline V gives CDR1 KGHDR, CDR2 SFDVKD. This CDR3 has 12 residues. CDR3 residues: CATSDRDREAFF. Written as DNA, the CDR3 is TGTGCCACCAGTGATCGGGACAGGGAAGCTTTCTTT.

The chain employs TRBV18 and TRBJ1-5, with TRBD1 matching over 8 bases. Losses at the gene ends were 5 bases for V and 8 bases for J; bases not matched to a gene: 8. There are 14 residues in the CDR3. Germline-derived CDR1 and CDR2 are KGHSH and LQKENI. CDR3 nucleotide sequence: TGTGCCAGCTCATCGGACAGGGCCGACAAGCCCCAGCATTTT. Protein product: CASSSDRADKPQHF.

J is TRBJ2-7 and V is TRBV13; 7 positions agree with TRBD1. From germline, CDR1 is PRHDT and CDR2 FYEKMQ (reference sequence). The CDR3 loop spans 15 amino acids. The V segment lost 4 bases and the J segment 5 bases; nucleotides outside the gene matches: 11. The CDR3 DNA reads as TGTGCCAGCAGCTCATCTCCGGGACAGTCCCACGAGCAGTACTTC. The encoded protein is CASSSSPGQSHEQYF.

The V gene is TRBV11-3, the J gene TRBJ2-1, with a tentative D call TRBD1 (5 bases). Per germline, CDR1 SGHNT and CDR2 YENEEA. The CDR3 totals 16 residues. The ends were cut back, 4 bases at V and 4 bases at J, with 17 bases in the middle. CDR3 amino acids: CASSSTDSPIYNEQFF. CDR3 DNA sequence: TGTGCCAGCAGCTCGACAGACAGTCCGATTTACAATGAGCAGTTCTTC.

This chain joins TRBV28 and TRBJ1-2; 12 bases are a match to TRBD1. The J segment lost 4 bases and the V segment lost 7 bases, leaving 10 bases of the junction unmatched. This CDR3 has 16 amino acids. CDR1 and CDR2 from the germline V gene are MDHEN and SYDVKM. The CDR3 region has the DNA TGTGCCAGCACCTACGGGACAGGGGGCCTCCTCTATGGCTACACCTTC. Amino acids: CASTYGTGGLLYGYTF.

This sequence joins TRBV2 and TRBJ2-1, with 13 bases identical to TRBD2. This CDR3 has 16 amino acids. CDR1 SNHLY and CDR2 FYNNEI come from the germline V gene. J was trimmed by 6 bases and V by 3 bases; bases with no gene match: 5. The CDR3 spells CASSDPGLAGANEQFF. The CDR3 DNA reads as TGTGCCAGCAGTGACCCTGGACTAGCGGGGGCCAATGAGCAGTTCTTC.

The chain couples TRBV19 to TRBJ2-7; D is perhaps TRBD2 (5 bases). The ends were cut back, 6 bases at V and 0 bases at J, with 15 bases in the middle. This CDR3 is 15 amino acids long. Per germline, CDR1 LNHDA and CDR2 SQIVND (reference sequence). The DNA for the CDR3 is TGTGCCAGTAGGTTAGCCCTAGCCGACTCCTACGAGCAGTACTTC. Its translation: CASRLALADSYEQYF.

The rearrangement links TRBV19 to TRBJ2-1; 14 bases line up with TRBD2. The CDR3 is 17 amino acids. Germline loops: CDR1 LNHDA, CDR2 SQIVND (reference sequence). V was clipped by 3 bases and J by 7 bases; unmatched bases: 8. This chain's CDR3 is CASSITRLAGGLNEQFF. The CDR3 DNA reads as TGTGCCAGTAGTATTACCCGACTAGCGGGAGGGCTAAATGAGCAGTTCTTC.

This clone occurred a few times. The rearrangement links TRBV6-5 to TRBJ1-3; D remains unclear. Trimming pared 6 bases from V and 4 bases from J, leaving 16 bases between. Germline CDR1 is MNHEY and CDR2 is SVGAGI. This CDR3 comprises 15 residues. The chain's CDR3 is CASRPDTRPGNTIYF. The CDR3 DNA reads TGTGCCAGCAGACCAGACACGCGTCCCGGAAACACCATATATTTT.

In regard to this clone: Other DNA sequences in the sample encode the same CDR3. The genes are TRBV7-8 and TRBJ2-7; TRBD1 agrees at 9 bases. The CDR3 covers 15 residues. The trim removed 3 bases at V and 0 bases at J, leaving 3 bases unmatched. The germline V gene has CDR1 SGHVS and CDR2 FQNEAQ. The CDR3, as DNA: TGTGCCAGCAGCTTGGGACAGGGTCCCTCCTACGAGCAGTACTTC. This encodes CASSLGQGPSYEQYF.

V and J are TRBV6-5 and TRBJ2-7, with TRBD1 matching 7 bases. CDR1 is MNHEY, CDR2 SVGAGI, per germline. V was clipped by 4 bases and J by 3 bases; unmatched bases: 6. CDR3 length equals 14 residues. CDR3 in DNA: TGTGCCAGCAGTTCAACAGGGGTAGGCTACGAGCAGTACTTC. Its translation: CASSSTGVGYEQYF.

The chain joins TRBV28 to TRBJ2-5, with a tentative D call TRBD1 (6 bases). Germline CDR1 MDHEN, CDR2 SYDVKM. The germline V and J ends were trimmed by 3 bases and 1 base, with 15 bases remaining between them. CDR3 length equals 16 residues. The CDR3 DNA sequence: TGTGCCAGCAGTTTCCAGTTGGGGGCGGTCCAAGAGACCCAGTACTTC. As protein: CASSFQLGAVQETQYF.

V and J are TRBV5-1 and TRBJ2-7; D unresolved. V lost 5 bases and J lost 5, with 8 bases in between. Germline CDR1 SGHRS, CDR2 YFSETQ. The CDR3 extends over 11 amino acids. In DNA form, the CDR3 reads TGCGCCAGCAGATTTGAGGACGAGCAGTACTTC. This encodes CASRFEDEQYF.

The chain employs TRBV27 and TRBJ1-1; weak D call: TRBD1 (5 bases). CDR3 length: 16 residues. Looked up from germline, CDR1 is MNHEY and CDR2 is SMNVEV (reference sequence). With 6 bases removed from V and 10 bases from J, the gap between germline ends came to 27 bases. The CDR3 loop reads CASSRPGGVGESRAFF. Written as DNA, the CDR3 is TGTGCCAGCAGCCGACCGGGAGGGGTAGGGGAATCCCGAGCTTTCTTT.